This T cell receptor (beta chain) was sequenced in a study of cytomegalovirus exposure and HLA in healthy donors (dated by TCRdb to 2016 to 2017). About the study as a whole: An earlier analysis of some 600 of the donors reported around 280 Gb of sequence data and 100 million to 120 million unique TCR beta sequences obtained from about 179 million T cells. The aim of the study was to test whether cataloging public T cell receptors could identify signatures of past pathogen exposure. A later analysis re-analyzed previously published TCR beta repertoires from 650 to 800 donors and added high-resolution HLA genotyping to study TCR occurrence patterns. Every repertoire in the discovery cohort had been generated on one and the same sequencing platform. In the later analysis, no new phenotypic data were used to find candidate immune exposures; instead, reliance was placed on TCR beta sequences and their occurrence across donors. To decide whether each TCR beta V gene segment behaved as functional or pseudogenic, an earlier analysis of approximately 590 of the donors relied on high-throughput TCR beta sequencing. An early release covering roughly 600 HLA-typed donors comprised about 300 gigabases of sequencing data and 85 million or so unique TCR sequences. A later genetic analysis used genome-wide SNP genotypes for about three fifths of the 666 donors, treating that subset as a discovery cohort. Donor age, sex, ethnicity and CMV serostatus were collected together with the repertoire data. To predict cytomegalovirus infection status, the study brought together high-throughput TCR immunosequencing, statistical association of individual TCRs with disease status, and machine learning. The number of donors typed differed by locus, with 629-630 for A, B, C, DRB1 and DQB1, around 560 for DQA1, 600 to 610 for DPA1, and approximately 470 for DPB1. Of the roughly 400 genotyped donors, approximately 80% fell in the genetic ancestry cluster associated with self-reported Caucasian donors. HLA typing covered class I and class II loci at four-digit resolution. Across 300 to 400 genotyped donors of the cohort, an average of approximately 240,000 unique TCR beta nucleotide sequences per donor were sequenced, and around 20% of those sequences were non-productive. Besides the first cohort of 666 subjects, a separate validation cohort made up of 95 to 150 different subjects was used. A few DR-DQ haplotypes were treated as single units for association and clustering because of strong linkage in the cohort. The study used immunosequencing to profile the T cell repertoires of some 600 subjects and linked those repertoires to cytomegalovirus serostatus. The research as a whole found: In vitro tests confirmed that a few of the cytomegalovirus-associated TCR beta chains recognize cytomegalovirus antigens. According to the authors, the approach could potentially be generalized to other disease states and immunological phenotypes. In an earlier analysis of some 500 of the donors, most TCR beta V segments appeared in productive rearrangements about 87% or about 30% of the time, broadly matching IMGT annotations. For the cohort, immune exposure information was limited to CMV serostatus. Presence/absence analyses assumed roughly uniform sequencing depth across donors, an assumption that may not hold. In a later analysis, several top co-occurrence clusters were reported to appear linked to parvovirus B19, influenza, CMV and Epstein-Barr virus. A later analysis found that HLA-associated TCR beta chains were more clonally expanded and had lower generation probabilities than equally common non-associated chains. Only TCR beta chains were sequenced in this cohort, and the absence of alpha or paired-chain data limited detectable features. In a later analysis, most CMV-associated TCR beta chains were found to appear HLA-restricted, with HLA associations seemingly driven largely by CMV exposure. Across donors, most TCR sequences were observed very rarely, whereas some public TCRs were present in many individuals. A group of highly shared sequence variants was considered likely to be a technical artifact of the sequencing pipeline. Strong co-occurrence of HLA alleles, especially DR and DQ, made assigning TCR associations to individual alleles difficult. HLA typing was unavailable for some donors at each locus, so association tests used only the typed subset. Linkage disequilibrium might explain the correlated functional status among segregating V segments, but an unknown experimental factor could not be ruled out. In a later genetic analysis, a missense DCLRE1C variant was associated with V-gene and J-gene trimming of TCR beta chains, and the association was replicated in an independent cohort. Because counts were too low, fewer than 20 rarely observed V segments, including chromosome 9 orphons, were excluded from the earlier analysis of about 500 of the donors. The classifier was reported to diagnose cytomegalovirus status with high specificity and sensitivity in both the original and validation cohorts. In a later analysis, the rate of TCR association differed among HLA loci, with DRB1 alleles having the most associated TCRs and HLA-C alleles having the fewest. The study gave a list of some 150 TCR beta chains associated with cytomegalovirus. In a later analysis, some 17,000 TCR beta sequences were associated with specific HLA alleles at a false discovery rate of 0.05. Compared with the 666-donor mean, donors in an Asian-associated ancestry cluster had fewer N-insertions in productive TCRs, according to a later genetic analysis. A further reported finding was that TCR beta sequences accurately predicted the HLA-A and HLA-B alleles for most subjects in the first cohort. Some IMGT-functional V segments, including TRBV6-2 and TRBV6-3, could not be told apart with the 87-base-pair reads, so those segments were excluded.

The CDR3 covers 17 residues, taking in both the cysteine and the phenylalanine. The DNA shown is the 51-base CDR3, in frame from base 1. The germline V gene (reference sequence) sets CDR1 to LNHDA and CDR2 to SQIVND. V gives up 5 bases and J gives up 0 bases, and the segment between their germline ends measures 20 bases. The cohort was made up of under 800 healthy bone marrow donors. At the time of sampling, all cohort members were nominally healthy, though unrecorded immune exposures were likely present. The donor tested CMV seronegative and was one of the 352 seronegative cohort members. A peripheral blood sample was collected from each donor, and TCR beta sequencing was performed on peripheral blood mononuclear cells. The Qiagen DNeasy Blood Extraction Kit was used to extract genomic DNA from the blood cell samples. The library was generated by the immunoSEQ multiplex PCR assay. For the multiplex PCR, a mixture combining 60 forward primers for TCR Vbeta segments and 13 reverse primers for TCR Jbeta segments was used. The CDR3 region of rearranged TCR beta genes was amplified from genomic DNA by a multiplex PCR assay. The Illumina HiSeq System was used to sequence the amplified TCR beta libraries as 87-base-pair reads. Under the source paper's analysis protocol: Across the 500 to 700 repertoires, a later analysis counted 78 million or so unique TCR beta chains, 9.5 million to 13 million of which were shared by at least two donors. To remove PCR and sequencing errors, raw reads were error-corrected and collapsed into unique sequences using a nearest-neighbor algorithm that merged closely related sequences. To assign V, D and J gene segments, CDR3 sequences were aligned to IMGT reference sequences. Each retained sequence needed at least a six-nucleotide match to both a V gene segment and a J gene segment. Rearrangements were classified as productive when the CDR3 lacked stop codons and remained in frame with V and J, and all other rearrangements were classified as non-productive. CDR3 was defined according to IMGT convention as the region running from the second conserved V-encoded cysteine to the conserved J-encoded phenylalanine. In an earlier analysis of around 540 of the donors, sequences lacking an unambiguous match to a single V gene segment were excluded. An earlier analysis of under 750 of the donors called V segments functional above 56.7% productive rearrangements and segregating when the between-donor standard deviation exceeded 5%. A statistical classification framework was built for diagnosing cytomegalovirus status from the catalog of TCR beta chain sequences. V and J gene assignment, in a later analysis, came from comparing TCR nucleotide sequences with IMGT/GENE-DB human TR gene sequences. A later analysis assigned CDR3 sequences and most-parsimonious VDJ recombination scenarios with the TCRdist pipeline. In a later analysis, every TCR beta chain was defined by the combination of its CDR3 amino acid sequence and its V-gene family, and reads without a unique V-gene family were dropped. In a later analysis, 450 to 600 highly shared, low-generation-probability nucleotide sequences were removed to address suspected cross-contamination and a sequencing artifact. For each public chain, a later analysis derived a clonal expansion index from normalized ranks of inferred template counts within each repertoire. In a later analysis, generation probabilities were computed using a VDJ recombination model fitted to out-of-frame rearrangements, and the results were checked against IGoR. A later analysis scored TCR-TCR, TCR-HLA and TCR-CMV co-occurrence with hypergeometric tests, applying a repertoire-size bias correction to TCR pairs. False discovery rates were estimated in a later analysis by permuting HLA or CMV assignments 20 times. In a later analysis, co-occurring TCRs were grouped using DBSCAN, and TCRdist sequence similarity was added for clustering within HLA-allele-positive subsets. For co-occurrence clustering, repertoires with fewer than 30,000 or more than 120,000 public chains were excluded, along with five or six repertoires with anomalous nucleotide sharing. Not all clones reach the TCRdb copy of this immuneACCESS table, which keeps in-frame sequences only. Checked studies attribute under half of the gap to unresolved V genes and leave the rest unexplained. The V and J calls and clone size are taken from that table; D and trimming were inferred from the DNA. The sample yields roughly 200,000 clones; 75% were counted once. Clones ranked in the top ten supply 2.9% of the sample.

About this clone: Its target antigen remains unknown. The sample holds no much larger clone one base away, and base qualities are not on file.

The sequencing sample was made of PBMCs. This receptor chain uses TRBV19 and TRBJ2-7, with a tentative D gene TRBD1 over 7 matching bases. The TCR sequence derives from a male donor in good health and CMV-seronegative. CDR3 reads: CASSPVSGAGGSYEQYF. At the DNA level, the sequence is TGTGCCAGTAGTCCGGTTTCGGGAGCAGGGGGCTCCTACGAGCAGTACTTC.